These 26 T cell receptor beta chains were sequenced from one sample in a study of T cell responses to AZD1222 COVID-19 vaccine. Assay used: immunoSEQ multiplex PCR; TCRdb lists only in-frame clones, some missing. The sample holds about 150,000 clones; roughly nine tenths are singletons and the top ten take 1.5% to 2%. Sequences were derived from peripheral blood, sampled 28 days after the second AZD1222 dose. The receptors were gathered from an adult who received the AZD1222 COVID-19 vaccine.

This chain connects TRBV19 to TRBJ1-2, with 8 positions matching TRBD1. The CDR3 sequence is 11 residues long. The V segment lost 6 bases and the J segment 11 bases; nucleotides outside the gene matches: 5. Per germline, CDR1 LNHDA and CDR2 SQIVND (reference sequence). The chain's CDR3 is CASRGQEFYTF. As DNA, the CDR3 is TGTGCCAGTAGGGGACAGGAATTTTACACCTTC.

This clone was observed a single time. This chain joins TRBV3-1 (or the pseudogene TRBV3-2) and TRBJ1-3, with a weak D call TRBD1 (5 bases). V lost 4 bases to trimming and J lost 1 base, with 8 bases between them. From germline, CDR1 is LGHDT and CDR2 YNNKEL (reference sequence). This CDR3 spans 14 amino acids. This CDR3 is CASSPRVSGNTIYF. The DNA of the CDR3 is TGTGCCAGCAGCCCCAGGGTATCTGGAAACACCATATATTTT.

J is TRBJ1-2 and V is TRBV2; D is unresolved. V lost 6 bases and J 5 bases, leaving 16 bases between the germline ends. This CDR3 region has 14 residues. Germline V gene data show CDR1 as SNHLY and CDR2 as FYNNEI. The chain's CDR3 is CASSPPTVTYGYTF. The CDR3 DNA reads TGTGCCAGCAGCCCCCCAACAGTGACATATGGCTACACCTTC.

The chain recombines TRBV21-1 with TRBJ2-7; the listed D gene, TRBD1, was not tested against the DNA. TRBV21-1 is classified as a pseudogene. This CDR3 is 11 amino acids long. CDR3 protein: CAGGPVYEQYF. DNA for the CDR3: TGTGCCGGGGGCCCTGTATACGAGCAGTACTTC.

CDR3 sequence: CSLLGPSGYTF. The DNA of the CDR3 is TGCAGTCTCCTCGGGCCCTCTGGCTACACCTTC. The chain is built from TRBV20-1 and TRBJ1-2; D not resolved. The CDR3 has 11 residues. V lost 8 bases to trimming and J lost 7 bases, with 14 bases between them. Germline CDR1 and CDR2: DFQATT and SNEGSKA (reference sequence).

This sequence joins TRBV24-1 and TRBJ1-5; D unclear. This CDR3 is built from 13 residues. Germline-derived CDR1 and CDR2 are KGHDR and SFDVKD. Between the trimmed V and J ends, which lost 5 bases and 5 bases, there was a span of 9 bases. The CDR3 sequence is CATSVREDQPQHF. CDR3 DNA: TGTGCCACCAGTGTAAGGGAAGATCAGCCCCAGCATTTT.

This clone was observed once. V and J are TRBV28 and TRBJ1-2, with D possibly being TRBD1 (5 bases). Between the trimmed V and J ends, which lost 6 bases and 4 bases, there was a span of 15 bases. This CDR3 is built from 14 residues. The V gene's germline CDR1 is MDHEN and CDR2 SYDVKM. Here the CDR3 DNA reads TGTGCCAGCAGAACGGGGGAGTCGGCCTATGGCTACACCTTC. Protein: CASRTGESAYGYTF.

The chain carries TRBV28 and TRBJ2-1, with a tentative D call TRBD1 (5 bases). There are 15 residues in the CDR3. Germline CDR1 is MDHEN and CDR2 is SYDVKM. V lost 3 bases to trimming and J lost 6 bases, with 15 bases between them. The CDR3 loop is CASSFRTPGINEQFF. CDR3 coding DNA: TGTGCCAGCAGTTTCCGGACCCCAGGGATCAATGAGCAGTTCTTC.

The J gene is TRBJ1-6, the V gene TRBV6-5, with unresolved D. The CDR3 runs to 13 residues. V was pared by 2 bases and J by 9 bases, with 8 bases between. Per the germline V gene, CDR1 is MNHEY and CDR2 is SVGAGI. The CDR3 loop reads CASSYGMGSPLHF. CDR3 DNA: TGTGCCAGCAGTTACGGGATGGGTTCACCCCTCCACTTT.

This clone was counted only a few times. The genes are TRBV3-1 (or the pseudogene TRBV3-2) and TRBJ2-1; 9 nucleotides match TRBD2. Trimming at V came to 0 bases and at J to 6 bases, leaving 18 bases not matched to a gene. The germline V gene encodes CDR1 LGHDT and CDR2 YNNKEL (reference sequence). CDR3 length equals 20 residues. The CDR3 sequence is CASSQESLAGWRVSGNEQFF. CDR3 in DNA: TGTGCCAGCAGCCAAGAATCCCTAGCGGGGTGGAGGGTATCCGGCAATGAGCAGTTCTTC.

The gene calls are TRBV21-1 and TRBJ2-3; TRBD1 is the table's D call and was not checked against the DNA. TRBV21-1 is a listed pseudogene. The CDR3 contains 17 residues. The CDR3 sequence is CASSRTRTGVSTDTQYF. In nucleotides, the CDR3 is TGTGCCAGCAGCAGAACCAGAACAGGGGTAAGCACAGATACGCAGTATTTT.

The J gene is TRBJ2-2, the V gene TRBV7-9, with D unclear. The CDR3 has 12 amino acids. V lost 9 bases, J lost 6 bases, and 11 bases lay in between. Germline V gene lookup returns CDR1 SEHNR and CDR2 FQNEAQ (reference sequence). Written as DNA, the CDR3 is TGTGCCAGTGAAGTTAACGCCGGGGAGCTGTTTTTT. It specifies CASEVNAGELFF.

This clone was recorded once. CDR3 DNA: TGTGCCAGTAGTCTCAGACAGGGGGTTGCCAATCAGCCCCAGCATTTT. This encodes CASSLRQGVANQPQHF. The genes are TRBV19 and TRBJ1-5, with 9 bases matching TRBD1. Trimming at V came to 5 bases and at J to 3 bases, leaving 8 bases not matched to a gene. Germline CDR1 is LNHDA and CDR2 is SQIVND (reference sequence). The CDR3 contains 16 residues.

The chain carries TRBV4-1 and TRBJ2-1; TRBD1 agrees at 8 bases. The CDR3 length is 15 residues. With V trimmed by 4 bases and J by 6 bases, 8 bases remained unmatched. Germline V gene sequence: CDR1 MGHRA, CDR2 YSYEKL. CDR3 bases: TGCGCCAGCAGCCGGACGGGACAGGTGATCAATGAGCAGTTCTTC. It encodes CASSRTGQVINEQFF.

The genes are TRBV5-4 and TRBJ2-7, with D perhaps matching TRBD1 or TRBD2 (5 bases each). The germline V and J ends were trimmed by 3 bases and 6 bases, with 19 bases remaining between them. The CDR3 spans 15 residues. The germline CDR1 and CDR2 sequences are SGHNT and YYREEE (reference sequence). CDR3: CASSSLRDGGSEQYF. DNA for the CDR3: TGTGCCAGCAGCTCGCTCCGGGACGGAGGATCCGAGCAGTACTTC. The entire variable domain, with the rest obtained from reference TRBV5-4 and TRBJ2-7, is as follows: ETGVTQSPTHLIKTRGQQVTLRCSSQSGHNTVSWYQQALGQGPQFIFQYYREEENGRGNFPPRFSGLQFPNYSSELNVNALELDDSALYLCASSSLRDGGSEQYFGPGTRLTVT.

V gene TRBV29-1 combines with J gene TRBJ1-4; perhaps TRBD1 as D (6 bases). V dropped 7 bases and J dropped 2 bases, with 11 bases sitting between them. Germline CDR1 reads SQVTM; CDR2 reads ANQGSEA. The CDR3 is made up of 13 amino acids. CDR3 in DNA: TGCAGCGGTCAGGGGTATACTAATGAAAAACTGTTTTTT. Its translation is CSGQGYTNEKLFF. Using reference TRBV29-1 and TRBJ1-4 for the parts outside the CDR3, the full variable domain is SAVISQKPSRDICQRGTSLTIQCQVDSQVTMMFWYRQQPGQSLTLIATANQGSEATYESGFVIDKFPISRPNLTFSTLTVSNMSPEDSSIYLCSGQGYTNEKLFFGSGTQLSVL.

The chain employs TRBV7-2 and TRBJ2-5, with a possible D match to TRBD1 (6 bases). Germline values: CDR1 SGHTA, CDR2 FQGNSA. Trimming removed 1 base from V and 5 bases from J, with 14 bases in between. The CDR3 contains 15 residues. The CDR3 region is CASSLDPGAWETQYF. CDR3 DNA: TGTGCCAGCAGCTTAGATCCAGGGGCGTGGGAGACCCAGTACTTC. Together with reference TRBV7-2 and TRBJ2-5, the CDR3 gives the full variable domain: GAGVSQSPSNKVTEKGKDVELRCDPISGHTALYWYRQSLGQGLEFLIYFQGNSAPDKSGLPSDRFSAERTGGSVSTLTIQRTQQEDSAVYLCASSLDPGAWETQYFGPGTRLLVL.

The gene calls are TRBV7-9 and TRBJ1-4, with D unresolved. The germline gives CDR1 SEHNR, CDR2 FQNEAQ (reference sequence). The CDR3 runs 11 residues. V was clipped by 8 bases and J by 8 bases, with 9 bases between them. CDR3 region: CASYDGEKLFF. The DNA of the CDR3 is TGTGCCAGCTATGACGGCGAAAAACTGTTTTTT.

V gene TRBV14 combines with J gene TRBJ1-1, with D possibly matching TRBD1 (6 bases). The CDR3 runs 13 residues. Germline CDR1 is SGHDN and CDR2 is FVKESK. V gave up 1 base and J gave up 6 bases, with 9 bases separating them. For the CDR3, the DNA is TGTGCCAGCAGCCAAGGGGGGGCCTCTGAAGCTTTCTTT. Its translation: CASSQGGASEAFF. The variable domain in full, with the rest retrieved from reference TRBV14 and TRBJ1-1, is EAGVTQFPSHSVIEKGQTVTLRCDPISGHDNLYWYRRVMGKEIKFLLHFVKESKQDESGMPNNRFLAERTGGTYSTLKVQPAELEDSGVYFCASSQGGASEAFFGQGTRLTVV.

The CDR3 spells CASSYSVGGPAGEQYF. For the CDR3, the DNA is TGTGCCAGCAGTTATTCGGTTGGGGGGCCAGCGGGCGAGCAGTACTTC. This chain uses TRBV27 with TRBJ2-7; D possibly matches TRBD1 or TRBD2 (6 bases each). This CDR3 has 16 amino acids. V lost 4 bases, J lost 6 bases, and 22 bases lay in between. CDR1 is MNHEY, CDR2 SMNVEV, per germline (reference sequence).

This clone has a handful of counts. The genes are TRBV2 and TRBJ1-1; D unclear. The germline gives CDR1 SNHLY, CDR2 FYNNEI. There are 12 residues in the CDR3. Trimming stripped 4 bases from V and 2 bases from J, with 5 bases between. For the CDR3, the DNA is TGTGCCAGCAGTGTCGGTAACACTGAAGCTTTCTTT. This sequence encodes CASSVGNTEAFF.

In DNA, the CDR3 is TGTGCCAGCAGCTTAGATCTGGTGACGGGGGAGGGCTACGAGCAGTACTTC. Translating it yields CASSLDLVTGEGYEQYF. This sequence joins TRBV11-2 and TRBJ2-7; 7 nucleotides agree with TRBD2. Germline V CDR1 and CDR2: SGHAT, FQNNGV. The CDR3 spans 17 residues. With V trimmed by 0 bases and J by 3 bases, 11 bases remained unmatched.

Notes on this clone: The same CDR3 is also encoded by other DNA sequences in this sample. The genes are TRBV9 and TRBJ2-1; D remains ambiguous. Germline loops: CDR1 SGDLS, CDR2 YYNGEE. Trimming removed 1 base from V and 5 bases from J, with 13 bases in between. The CDR3 is made up of 15 amino acids. Here the CDR3 reads CASSVSGQLNNEQFF. CDR3 in DNA: TGTGCCAGCAGCGTATCGGGTCAGTTAAACAATGAGCAGTTCTTC.

Remarks on this clone: One end of the junction fails to match germline, which may point to a read error. Other nucleotide sequences in the sample specify the same CDR3. The chain employs TRBV2 and TRBJ1-5; D may be TRBD1 (6 bases). This CDR3 comprises 17 residues. Germline V gene sequence: CDR1 SNHLY, CDR2 FYNNEI. CDR3 bases: TGTGCCAGCAGGGCTACAAGATCAGGGGATAGCAATCAGCCCCAACATTTT. Amino acid sequence: CASRATRSGDSNQPQHF.

This clone was seen only once. The rearrangement joins TRBV2 to TRBJ1-2; 7 bases map to TRBD1. V lost 10 bases to trimming and J lost 0 bases; unmatched junction nucleotides: 8. CDR3 length: 14 residues. Per germline, CDR1 SNHLY and CDR2 FYNNEI. The CDR3 sequence: CAITGAPANYGYTF. CDR3 nucleotides: TGTGCCATCACAGGGGCCCCAGCTAACTATGGCTACACCTTC.

The V call is TRBV4-3, the J call TRBJ2-3; 11 bases line up with TRBD2. The germline CDR1 and CDR2 sequences are LGHNA and YSLEER. The CDR3 consists of 16 residues. V shed 1 base and J 3 bases; nucleotides not matched to a gene: 3. CDR3 sequence: CASSQVAGGPTDTQYF. CDR3 coding DNA: TGCGCCAGCAGCCAAGTAGCGGGAGGGCCTACAGATACGCAGTATTTT.